This TCR beta chain was recorded in a study of shared T cell receptors in the human thymus. The data were produced by immunoSEQ multiplex PCR, yet TCRdb's version contains in-frame clones alone and is incomplete. The sample contains some 660,000 clones, more than 70% of which appear only once. Germline V gene data show CDR1 as MNHEY and CDR2 as SVGAGI. Trimming left V 6 bases short and J 5 bases short, with 14 bases between. The CDR3 totals 14 residues. These data were also filed under a second study, of human thymus T cells. That paper states: Serving as donors were healthy Finnish infants, each of whom was having open corrective surgery for congenital heart defects. Thymic resections from corrective heart surgery supplied the tissue. It looked as if thymic and blood repertoires used V and J genes in a biased way. Related research has reported that thymic repertoires overlap highly among unrelated individuals.

The chain is built from TRBV6-5 and TRBJ1-5; D is undetermined. Sequenced input: thymocytes. This sequence was found in a boy less than two years old with a congenital heart defect. CDR3 nucleotide sequence: TGTGCCAGCAGGACGGGTGGCAAAGATCAGCCCCAGCATTTT. This gives the protein CASRTGGKDQPQHF.